A selection of T cell receptor beta chains follows, all from one sample in a study of early T cells in non-severe SARS-CoV-2 infection. TCRdb re-analysed the 5' RACE reads in MiXCR, keeping a single row per CDR3 protein. The top ten clones hold about 4% of a sample with over 50,000 distinct CDR3 sequences, 7% to 10% of them seen once. Sequencing was performed on whole blood. The receptors originated from an adult who was a healthcare worker with PCR-confirmed SARS-CoV-2 infection or an uninfected control (not recorded which). Both conserved end residues are part of each CDR3. A D gene is named only where the DNA matches it firmly. Where a row states a size, it is once, few, many or the class of an expanded clone; other rows omit it.

V	size	J	D	CDR3	DNA
TRBV3-1	few	TRBJ2-2	TRBD1	CASSQVRGLYTGELFF	TGTGCCAGCAGCCAAGTCAGGGGGCTATACACCGGGGAGCTGTTTTTT
TRBV9	-	TRBJ2-7	-	CASSAYSYEQYF	TGTGCCAGCAGCGCCTACTCCTACGAGCAGTACTTC
TRBV7-2	-	TRBJ2-7	TRBD2	CASSLAATSGRDEQYF	TGTGCCAGCAGCTTAGCCGCCACTAGCGGGAGGGACGAGCAGTACTTC
TRBV13	-	TRBJ2-3	TRBD2	CASKEGGRRADTQYF	TGTGCCAGCAAGGAGGGCGGGAGGAGGGCAGATACGCAGTATTTT
TRBV4-2	many	TRBJ2-4	-	CASSQATHRGGFDIQYF	TGTGCCAGCAGCCAAGCGACCCACAGGGGAGGTTTTGACATTCAGTACTTC
TRBV19	-	TRBJ1-5	-	CASSLEDSRYQPQHF	TGTGCCAGTAGTCTCGAAGACAGCCGCTATCAGCCCCAGCATTTT
TRBV5-1	few	TRBJ2-5	-	CASSFAVQETQYF	TGCGCCAGCAGCTTTGCGGTCCAAGAGACCCAGTACTTC
TRBV2	-	TRBJ2-1	-	CASSDGTNSYNEQFF	TGTGCCAGCAGTGATGGGACGAACTCCTACAATGAGCAGTTCTTC
TRBV9	-	TRBJ2-1	TRBD2	CASPPRGSTYNEQFF	TGTGCCAGCCCCCCCCGCGGGAGCACCTACAATGAGCAGTTCTTC
TRBV6-1	-	TRBJ2-3	-	CASIGAATGFYNF	TGTGCCAGCATCGGGGCCGCTACGGGCTTCTATAACTTT
TRBV5-1	-	TRBJ2-5	-	CASSLDPIGMQTQYF	TGCGCCAGCAGCTTGGACCCTATAGGGATGCAGACCCAGTACTTC